Listed here are 14 T cell receptor beta chains from one sample, sequenced in a study of graft-versus-host responses after intestinal transplantation. The antigens these receptors bind are not known. The method was immunoSEQ multiplex PCR; TCRdb's version includes in-frame clones alone and lacks a portion of them. The sample has 85,000 to 95,000 clones; 90% to 95% are singletons. The specimen comprised unstimulated CD8+ T cells sorted from spleen or lymph node cells, sampled before intestinal transplant. Source of these receptors: a human donor who received an intestinal transplant.

The genes are TRBV29-1 and TRBJ2-3, with 10 nucleotides matching TRBD2. Germline V CDR1 and CDR2: SQVTM, ANQGSEA. V was clipped by 6 bases and J by 2 bases; unmatched bases: 5. The CDR3 loop spans 14 amino acids. The CDR3 reads CSVGTSVLTDTQYF. CDR3 nucleotides: TGCAGCGTGGGGACTAGCGTTCTCACAGATACGCAGTATTTT.

This clone was recorded only once. The CDR3 region is CASSRATGVGSPLHF. The CDR3 nucleotides read TGTGCCAGCAGCCGTGCGACAGGGGTTGGATCACCCCTCCACTTT. V usage is TRBV9 and J usage is TRBJ1-6, with TRBD1 matching 8 bases. This CDR3 is built from 15 residues. Germline V lookup: CDR1 SGDLS, CDR2 YYNGEE. V gave up 4 bases and J gave up 10 bases; unmatched junction bases: 10.

This chain links TRBV9 with TRBJ2-3; TRBD2 agrees at 10 bases. Per germline, CDR1 SGDLS and CDR2 YYNGEE. The CDR3 is made up of 18 amino acids. Germline trimming cut 0 bases from V and 0 bases from J; bases unmatched to any gene: 7. CDR3 sequence: CASSVASGGPSSTDTQYF. The CDR3 bases are TGTGCCAGCAGCGTAGCTAGCGGGGGTCCATCTAGCACAGATACGCAGTATTTT.

The V gene is TRBV5-1, the J gene TRBJ1-2; D is undetermined. The germline V and J ends were trimmed by 0 bases and 5 bases, with 14 bases remaining between them. CDR1 is SGHRS and CDR2 is YFSETQ in the germline V gene. The CDR3 is made up of 15 amino acids. The CDR3 coding sequence is TGCGCCAGCAGCTTGGCCCCGGAGGTTAGGTATGGCTACACCTTC. This encodes CASSLAPEVRYGYTF.

This clone was seen once. The V and J genes are TRBV6-5 and TRBJ1-5, with D uncertain. This CDR3 comprises 14 residues. Trimming stripped 2 bases from V and 3 bases from J, with 8 bases between. Looked up from germline, CDR1 is MNHEY and CDR2 is SVGAGI. For the CDR3, the DNA is TGTGCCAGCAGTTACGGGCAGATCAATCAGCCCCAGCATTTT. It codes for CASSYGQINQPQHF.

This sequence joins TRBV4-1 and TRBJ2-2; tentative D call: TRBD1 (6 bases). CDR3 length: 19 amino acids. Trimming shortened V by 0 bases and J by 5 bases, and 22 bases separated the two germline ends. Germline V CDR1 and CDR2: MGHRA, YSYEKL. The CDR3 bases are TGCGCCAGCAGCCAAGATGATAACCCAGGGACACCGGGTACCGGGGAGCTGTTTTTT. Its translation: CASSQDDNPGTPGTGELFF.

The V call is TRBV4-3, the J call TRBJ1-5; no clear D. Per the germline V gene, CDR1 is LGHNA and CDR2 is YSLEER. V dropped 0 bases and J dropped 6 bases, with 21 bases sitting between them. The CDR3 contains 18 residues. CDR3 sequence (DNA): TGCGCCAGCAGCCAAGAGGTGGCACGGGGAGGTGGATTTCAGCCCCAGCATTTT. Translated: CASSQEVARGGGFQPQHF.

As DNA, the CDR3 is TGTGCCAGCAGCTTAGGGGGTGGACTTATAACTGAAGCTTTCTTT. It specifies CASSLGGGLITEAFF. The V and J genes are TRBV7-2 and TRBJ1-1; D gene unclear. Germline-derived CDR1 and CDR2 are SGHTA and FQGNSA. This CDR3 is built from 15 residues. V dropped 1 base and J dropped 5 bases, with 14 bases sitting between them.

V usage is TRBV10-3 and J usage is TRBJ1-5, with D maybe TRBD1 (6 bases). There are 16 residues in the CDR3. The V gene lost 0 bases and the J gene lost 1 base, with 10 bases spanning the gap. Germline V gene lookup returns CDR1 ENHRY and CDR2 SYGVKD. CDR3 protein: CAISESNRVSNQPQHF. CDR3 coding DNA: TGTGCCATCAGTGAGTCGAACAGGGTGAGCAATCAGCCCCAGCATTTT.

V gene TRBV27 combines with J gene TRBJ2-1; the match to TRBD2 covers 8 bases. There are 14 residues in the CDR3. Unmatched junction bases numbered 5, after V lost 6 bases and J lost 4 bases. Germline values: CDR1 MNHEY, CDR2 SMNVEV (reference sequence). Here the CDR3 reads CASRVSGVYNEQFF. In DNA, the CDR3 is TGTGCCAGCAGGGTTAGCGGGGTGTACAATGAGCAGTTCTTC.

The V and J genes are TRBV19 and TRBJ2-5, with 10 bases fitting TRBD2. CDR3 size: 17 residues. Germline V gene lookup returns CDR1 LNHDA and CDR2 SQIVND (reference sequence). V lost 2 bases and J lost 2; bases outside the gene matches: 8. The DNA for the CDR3 is TGTGCCAGTAGTATAAATCGAAGGACTAGCGGACAAGAGACCCAGTACTTC. Translating it yields CASSINRRTSGQETQYF.

J is TRBJ1-2 and V is TRBV27; a weak D match, TRBD1 (5 bases). The CDR3 is made up of 12 amino acids. V dropped 1 base and J dropped 10 bases, with 10 bases sitting between them. Germline V gene sequence: CDR1 MNHEY, CDR2 SMNVEV (reference sequence). CDR3 residues: CASSLLGGDYTF. CDR3 coding DNA: TGTGCCAGCAGTTTATTGGGGGGGGACTACACCTTC.

The chain couples TRBV6-6 to TRBJ2-7; a weak D match, TRBD2 (7 bases). The CDR3 length is 13 residues. CDR1 MNHNY and CDR2 SVGAGI come from the germline V gene (reference sequence). Trimming took 8 bases from V and 4 from J, leaving 15 bases between them. CDR3 in DNA: TGTGCCAGCCTCAGGGGAGGGTCGTACGAGCAGTACTTC. Its protein product is CASLRGGSYEQYF.

The chain recombines TRBV7-8 with TRBJ2-1, with TRBD2 matching over 7 bases. After removal of 3 bases from V and 4 bases from J, the junction contained 6 bases not matched to a gene. The CDR3 is 15 amino acids. Germline V gene data show CDR1 as SGHVS and CDR2 as FQNEAQ. CDR3 loop: CASSFGGGSYNEQFF. CDR3 nucleotides: TGTGCCAGCAGCTTTGGCGGGGGATCATACAATGAGCAGTTCTTC. The full variable domain, its missing parts supplied by reference TRBV7-8 and TRBJ2-1, is GAGVSQSPRYKVAKRGQDVALRCDPISGHVSLFWYQQALGQGPEFLTYFQNEAQLDKSGLPSDRFFAERPEGSVSTLKIQRTQQEDSAVYLCASSFGGGSYNEQFFGPGTRLTVL.